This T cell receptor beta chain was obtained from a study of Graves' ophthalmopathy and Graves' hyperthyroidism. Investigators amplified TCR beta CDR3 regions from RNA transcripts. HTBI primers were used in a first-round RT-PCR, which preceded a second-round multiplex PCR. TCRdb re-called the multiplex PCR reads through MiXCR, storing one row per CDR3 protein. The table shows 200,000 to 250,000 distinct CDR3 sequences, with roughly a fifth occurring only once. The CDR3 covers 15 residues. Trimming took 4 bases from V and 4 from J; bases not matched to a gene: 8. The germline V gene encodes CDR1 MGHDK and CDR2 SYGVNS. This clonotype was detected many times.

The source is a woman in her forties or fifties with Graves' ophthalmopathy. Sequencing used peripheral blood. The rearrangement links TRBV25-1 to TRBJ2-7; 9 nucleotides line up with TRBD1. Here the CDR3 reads CASSALGTGSYEQYF. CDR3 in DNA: TGTGCCAGCAGTGCCCTTGGGACAGGGTCTTACGAGCAGTACTTC.